This entry concerns a single T cell receptor beta chain. Original processing notes: Estimates of nucleated cell counts were drawn from the amplification of reference gene primers. Here immunoSEQ multiplex PCR was the method, and the copy in TCRdb shows in-frame clones only, minus some. V and J calls and clone size come straight from that table; D and trimming were deduced from the DNA. The sample includes about 270,000 clones, 70% to 90% of them seen just once. Recruits, aged about 18 to 89 years, lived in 25 or so US areas. Participant reports of clinical history set cohort assignment. The data derive from a study of blood T cell repertoires in COVID-19. Background on the study: Sources were T cells, B-cell-depleted T cells, or PBMCs; the material itself was cDNA or gDNA.

Germline V CDR1 and CDR2: LNHDA, SQIVND (reference sequence). Trimming cost V 7 bases and J 0 bases; bases outside gene matches: 4. The CDR3 contains 14 residues. The TCR was taken from a woman aged 45-59 years with acute COVID-19. V and J are TRBV19 and TRBJ1-1; 8 bases align to TRBD1. Sequencing was carried out using PBMCs or T cells enriched from blood (not recorded which). The CDR3 loop is CASNHRGVNTEAFF. As DNA, the CDR3 is TGTGCCAGTAACCACAGGGGGGTGAACACTGAAGCTTTCTTT.